The 26 T cell receptor beta chains in this list originate from one sample, sequenced in a study of CD8 T cells in Susac syndrome. With random hexamers, reverse transcription was performed on about 0.45 to 1 ug of RNA. Each CDR3 protein is one row after TCRdb ran MiXCR on the immunoSEQ multiplex PCR reads. The sample holds some 75,000 distinct CDR3 sequences; 93% are singletons and the top ten take less than 0.6%. Specimen: CD8+ T cells from PBMCs. Receptors were obtained from a human donor with Susac syndrome.

This clonotype was observed a handful of times. The chain couples TRBV7-2 to TRBJ2-3; no firm D call. The CDR3 is made up of 12 amino acids. V gave up 3 bases and J gave up 0 bases, with 1 base separating them. Germline V lookup: CDR1 SGHTA, CDR2 FQGNSA. CDR3 sequence reads: CASSFSTDTQYF. CDR3 DNA: TGTGCCAGCAGCTTTAGCACAGATACGCAGTATTTT.

V is TRBV7-6 and J is TRBJ2-7, with D maybe TRBD1 (6 bases). The germline CDR1 and CDR2 sequences are SGHVS and FNYEAQ. The V and J ends lost 4 bases and 0 bases respectively, with 13 bases between them. This CDR3 comprises 15 residues. The CDR3 bases are TGTGCCAGCAGCTCACAGGGTTCTAGCTCCTACGAGCAGTACTTC. This gives the protein CASSSQGSSSYEQYF.

This clonotype was seen a handful of times. The chain has TRBV6-1 and TRBJ2-1; 13 positions match TRBD2. The CDR3 loop spans 15 amino acids. The trim removed 5 bases at V and 5 bases at J, leaving 3 bases unmatched. Germline V lookup: CDR1 MNHNS, CDR2 SASEGT. The CDR3 DNA follows: TGTGCCAGCAGTACCGGGACTAGCGGGAACAATGAGCAGTTCTTC. Protein sequence: CASSTGTSGNNEQFF.

J is TRBJ2-1 and V is TRBV5-1; a possible D gene is TRBD1 (5 bases). Trimming left V 3 bases short and J 4 bases short, with 8 bases between. Germline-derived CDR1 and CDR2 are SGHRS and YFSETQ. The CDR3 runs 13 residues. The CDR3 spells CASSSTGYNEQFF. CDR3 DNA sequence: TGCGCCAGCAGCTCCACAGGATACAATGAGCAGTTCTTC.

CDR3 coding DNA: TGTGCCAGCAGCTTTCTTAACGGCGAGCAGTACTTC. Translated, it gives CASSFLNGEQYF. The chain couples TRBV5-4 to TRBJ2-7; D not resolved. Germline V lookup: CDR1 SGHNT, CDR2 YYREEE (reference sequence). The CDR3 is 12 amino acids. V shed 2 bases and J shed 6 bases, with 9 bases lying between them.

This clonotype appeared a single time. This sequence joins TRBV6-5 and TRBJ2-7; 7 bases agree with TRBD2. This CDR3 comprises 13 residues. Germline V gene data show CDR1 as MNHEY and CDR2 as SVGAGI. The V and J ends lost 1 base and 7 bases, in that order; junction bases with no gene match: 4. Here the CDR3 reads CASSYFLAGEQYF. The CDR3 DNA follows: TGTGCCAGCAGTTACTTTTTAGCGGGTGAGCAGTACTTC.

The chain employs TRBV15 and TRBJ1-3; possibly TRBD1 for D (6 bases). V was pared by 5 bases and J by 0 bases, with 17 bases between. The CDR3 is 17 residues long. CDR1 and CDR2 (germline): LNHNV, YYDKDF (reference sequence). CDR3 bases: TGTGCCACCAGCGGATACAGGGTTCGAGACTCTGGAAACACCATATATTTT. Amino acids: CATSGYRVRDSGNTIYF.

This rearrangement joins TRBV4-1 to TRBJ2-7; possibly TRBD1 for D (6 bases). The CDR3 consists of 15 residues. The V gene's germline CDR1 is MGHRA and CDR2 YSYEKL. Trimming cost V 0 bases and J 1 base, with 10 bases left between them. The CDR3 loop reads CASSQERTVSYEQYF. Written as DNA, the CDR3 is TGCGCCAGCAGCCAAGAAAGGACAGTTTCCTACGAGCAGTACTTC.

In nucleotides, the CDR3 is TGTGCCAGCAGTTACTCCGTGGGACTAGCGGGAGGAAATGAGCAGTTCTTC. Protein sequence: CASSYSVGLAGGNEQFF. This rearrangement joins TRBV6-5 to TRBJ2-1; 15 positions agree with TRBD2. The V segment lost 0 bases and the J segment 7 bases; nucleotides outside the gene matches: 4. Looked up from germline, CDR1 is MNHEY and CDR2 is SVGAGI. The CDR3 consists of 17 residues.

The chain joins TRBV15 to TRBJ1-2; D unresolved. Germline CDR1 reads LNHNV; CDR2 reads YYDKDF (reference sequence). V lost 1 base to trimming and J lost 2 bases, with 8 bases between them. The CDR3 runs 14 residues. The CDR3 region has the DNA TGTGCCACCAGCAGAGTGGAGCAGAACTATGGCTACACCTTC. Protein: CATSRVEQNYGYTF.

A remark on this clonotype: A junction boundary mismatches the germline segment, possibly from a read error. This chain links TRBV3-1 with TRBJ2-7; 8 positions agree with TRBD2. CDR1 is LGHDT, CDR2 YNNKEL, per germline (reference sequence). The CDR3 spans 14 residues. The CDR3 spells CASTQRGGSYEQYF. The CDR3 DNA reads TGTGCCAGCACCCAACGGGGGGGTTCCTACGAGCAGTACTTC.

The table lists this clonotype with a count of one. The chain joins TRBV5-6 to TRBJ1-5; D unresolved. With 0 bases removed from V and 3 bases from J, the gap between germline ends came to 7 bases. The germline V gene has CDR1 SGHDT and CDR2 YYEEEE. This CDR3 is built from 14 residues. The CDR3 DNA sequence: TGTGCCAGCAGCTTGGGGGGTTTCAATCAGCCCCAGCATTTT. It translates to CASSLGGFNQPQHF.

The chain employs TRBV20-1 and TRBJ2-7; D might be TRBD2 (5 bases). This CDR3 is built from 13 residues. V lost 5 bases and J lost 0, with 11 bases in between. Germline V gives CDR1 DFQATT, CDR2 SNEGSKA (reference sequence). CDR3 coding DNA: TGCAGTGCTGCGGTAGGAGGCTCCTACGAGCAGTACTTC. This codes for CSAAVGGSYEQYF.

J is TRBJ2-7 and V is TRBV7-9, with 14 nucleotides matching TRBD2. Trimming took 4 bases from V and 3 from J; bases not matched to a gene: 2. Looked up from germline, CDR1 is SEHNR and CDR2 is FQNEAQ (reference sequence). The CDR3 runs 15 residues. The CDR3, as DNA: TGTGCCAGCAGCTCTGGGACTAGCGGGAGCTACGAGCAGTACTTC. Residues: CASSSGTSGSYEQYF.

Here the CDR3 DNA reads TGTGCCAGCAGTCTCTCCACAGGACTAGTTGGAGATACGCAGTATTTT. It encodes CASSLSTGLVGDTQYF. The rearrangement uses TRBV7-2 and TRBJ2-3; 7 bases align to TRBD2. Germline CDR1 and CDR2: SGHTA and FQGNSA. There are 16 residues in the CDR3. Trimming removed 6 bases from V and 5 bases from J; junction bases left unmatched: 14.

The chain carries TRBV20-1 and TRBJ2-2; 8 bases map to TRBD2. Germline V gives CDR1 DFQATT, CDR2 SNEGSKA (reference sequence). Trimming cost V 5 bases and J 1 base; bases outside gene matches: 3. This CDR3 has 14 residues. The CDR3 bases are TGCAGTGCTTTCCTAGCGGGGAACACCGGGGAGCTGTTTTTT. It yields the protein CSAFLAGNTGELFF.

The chain employs TRBV6-2 or TRBV6-3 and TRBJ1-2, with D unclear. Trimming removed 4 bases at V and 4 bases at J, with 13 bases between. Germline V gene sequence: CDR1 MNHEY, CDR2 SVGEGT. CDR3 length equals 14 residues. The CDR3 reads CASSSDYGSYGYTF. As DNA, the CDR3 is TGTGCCAGCAGTTCCGACTACGGATCCTATGGCTACACCTTC.

The chain joins TRBV4-2 to TRBJ2-7; D is ambiguous. The V and J ends lost 7 bases and 4 bases respectively, with 14 bases between them. Per germline, CDR1 LGHNA and CDR2 YNFKEQ. CDR3 length: 13 amino acids. CDR3 loop: CASTGSSQYEQYF. Here the CDR3 DNA reads TGTGCCAGCACCGGTAGCTCCCAGTACGAGCAGTACTTC.

This clonotype was picked up one time. The V and J genes are TRBV29-1 and TRBJ2-7; no clear D. V shed 4 bases and J shed 2 bases, with 21 bases lying between them. This CDR3 comprises 16 residues. The germline V gene encodes CDR1 SQVTM and CDR2 ANQGSEA. In nucleotides, the CDR3 is TGCAGCGTTGGGTCGCAGGCGTACCGCATGACCTACGAGCAGTACTTC. The encoded protein is CSVGSQAYRMTYEQYF.

The chain employs TRBV7-6 and TRBJ2-2; D is uncertain. The V gene's germline CDR1 is SGHVS and CDR2 FNYEAQ. V lost 1 base and J 0 bases, leaving 9 bases between the germline ends. This CDR3 is 16 amino acids long. The CDR3 sequence: CASSLGTPTNTGELFF. CDR3 in DNA: TGTGCCAGCAGCTTAGGGACGCCGACGAACACCGGGGAGCTGTTTTTT. Looking up the rest from reference TRBV7-6 and TRBJ2-2 gives the full variable domain: GAGVSQSPRYKVTKRGQDVALRCDPISGHVSLYWYRQALGQGPEFLTYFNYEAQQDKSGLPNDRFSAERPEGSISTLTIQRTEQRDSAMYRCASSLGTPTNTGELFFGEGSRLTVL.

This chain links TRBV5-5 with TRBJ2-2; the D gene is possibly TRBD2 (6 bases). The CDR3 extends over 16 amino acids. The V gene's germline CDR1 is SGHKS and CDR2 YYEKEE (reference sequence). With 4 bases removed from V and 2 bases from J, the gap between germline ends came to 15 bases. CDR3 coding DNA: TGTGCCAGCAGCGTCCCCGGGACTCTTAACACCGGGGAGCTGTTTTTT. Residues: CASSVPGTLNTGELFF. Full variable domain (rest looked up from reference TRBV5-5 and TRBJ2-2): DAGVTQSPTHLIKTRGQQVTLRCSPISGHKSVSWYQQVLGQGPQFIFQYYEKEERGRGNFPDRFSARQFPNYSSELNVNALLLGDSALYLCASSVPGTLNTGELFFGEGSRLTVL.

The chain recombines TRBV19 with TRBJ1-1; a weak D match, TRBD1 (5 bases). Per germline, CDR1 LNHDA and CDR2 SQIVND (reference sequence). The CDR3 runs to 14 residues. Trimming shortened V by 5 bases and J by 1 base, and 11 bases separated the two germline ends. The CDR3 region has the DNA TGTGCCAGTAGTGAGGGGTTCTCGAACACTGAAGCTTTCTTT. Translating it yields CASSEGFSNTEAFF.

This clonotype was detected only once. The chain couples TRBV7-8 to TRBJ2-5, with TRBD2 matching 13 bases. Germline CDR1 and CDR2: SGHVS and FQNEAQ. The CDR3 has 17 amino acids. Germline trimming cut 0 bases from V and 1 base from J; bases unmatched to any gene: 2. In DNA form, the CDR3 reads TGTGCCAGCAGCTTAGCGGGACTAGCGGGGATCCAAGAGACCCAGTACTTC. Residues: CASSLAGLAGIQETQYF.

The rearrangement links TRBV21-1 to TRBJ2-3; TRBD1, the table's D call, was not compared with the DNA. TRBV21-1 is designated a pseudogene. The CDR3 totals 12 residues. CDR3 loop: CASRDRVLTQYF. As DNA, the CDR3 is TGTGCCAGCAGGGACAGGGTACTTACGCAGTATTTT.

The genes are TRBV4-3 and TRBJ2-7, with D hard to call. The CDR3 has 15 amino acids. From germline, CDR1 is LGHNA and CDR2 YSLEER. Trimming left V 0 bases short and J 3 bases short, with 12 bases between. In DNA, the CDR3 is TGCGCCAGCAGCCAAGAGCGGCGTCGAGGCTACGAGCAGTACTTC. The encoded protein is CASSQERRRGYEQYF.

V and J are TRBV7-9 and TRBJ1-5, with 10 nucleotides matching TRBD1. This CDR3 is 16 amino acids long. Per the germline V gene, CDR1 is SEHNR and CDR2 is FQNEAQ (reference sequence). J lost 0 bases, V lost 3 bases, and 2 bases had no gene match. CDR3 in DNA: TGTGCCAGCAGCTTGGGGACAGGGGATAGCAATCAGCCCCAGCATTTT. Its translation: CASSLGTGDSNQPQHF.